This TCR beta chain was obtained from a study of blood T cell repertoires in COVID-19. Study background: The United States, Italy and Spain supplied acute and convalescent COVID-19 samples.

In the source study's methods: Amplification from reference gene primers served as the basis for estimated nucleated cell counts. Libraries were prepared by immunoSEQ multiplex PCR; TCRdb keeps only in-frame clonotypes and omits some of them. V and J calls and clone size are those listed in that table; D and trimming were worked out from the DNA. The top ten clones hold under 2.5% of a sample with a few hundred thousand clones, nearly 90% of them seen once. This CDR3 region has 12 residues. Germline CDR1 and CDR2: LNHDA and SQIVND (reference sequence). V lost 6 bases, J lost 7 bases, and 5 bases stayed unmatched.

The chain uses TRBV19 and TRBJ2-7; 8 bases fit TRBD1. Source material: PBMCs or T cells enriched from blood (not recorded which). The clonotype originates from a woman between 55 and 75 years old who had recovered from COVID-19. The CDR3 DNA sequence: TGTGCCAGTAGCCCGACAGGGGATGAGCAGTACTTC. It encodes CASSPTGDEQYF.